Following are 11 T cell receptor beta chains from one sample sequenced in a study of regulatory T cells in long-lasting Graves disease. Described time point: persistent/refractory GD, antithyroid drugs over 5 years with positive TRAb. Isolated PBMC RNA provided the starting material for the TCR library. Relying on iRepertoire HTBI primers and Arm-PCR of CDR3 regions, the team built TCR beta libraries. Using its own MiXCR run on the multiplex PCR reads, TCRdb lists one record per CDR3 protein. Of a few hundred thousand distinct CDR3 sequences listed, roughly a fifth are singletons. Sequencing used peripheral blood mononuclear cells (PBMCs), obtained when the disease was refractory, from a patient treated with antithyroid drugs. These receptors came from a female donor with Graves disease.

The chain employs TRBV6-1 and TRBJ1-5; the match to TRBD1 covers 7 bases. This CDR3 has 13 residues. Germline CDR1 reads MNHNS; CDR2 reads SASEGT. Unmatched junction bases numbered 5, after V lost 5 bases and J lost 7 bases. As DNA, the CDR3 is TGTGCCAGCAGTCTGGACAGGTACCAGCCCCAGCATTTT. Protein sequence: CASSLDRYQPQHF.

The CDR3 nucleotides are TGCAGCGTTGTTCGGCAGGAAGGCGGCGAGCAGTACTTC. It translates to CSVVRQEGGEQYF. J is TRBJ2-7 and V is TRBV29-1, with D unclear. Per the germline V gene, CDR1 is SQVTM and CDR2 is ANQGSEA. V dropped 4 bases and J dropped 6 bases, with 16 bases sitting between them. This CDR3 is built from 13 residues.

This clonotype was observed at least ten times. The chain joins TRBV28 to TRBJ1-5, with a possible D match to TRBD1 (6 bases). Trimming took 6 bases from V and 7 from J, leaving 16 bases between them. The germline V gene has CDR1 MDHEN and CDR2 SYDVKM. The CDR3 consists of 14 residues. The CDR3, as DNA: TGTGCCAGCAGCAGAGACAGGATCGGACAGCCCCAGCATTTT. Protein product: CASSRDRIGQPQHF.

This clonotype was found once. CDR3 sequence (DNA): TGCAGTGCTAGCGGGGGTAGGAATAATTCACCCCTCCACTTT. Residues: CSASGGRNNSPLHF. This rearrangement joins TRBV20-1 to TRBJ1-6; TRBD1 might be the D (5 bases). The CDR3 has 14 residues. Germline loops: CDR1 DFQATT, CDR2 SNEGSKA (reference sequence). Between the trimmed V and J ends, which lost 3 bases and 5 bases, there was a span of 11 bases.

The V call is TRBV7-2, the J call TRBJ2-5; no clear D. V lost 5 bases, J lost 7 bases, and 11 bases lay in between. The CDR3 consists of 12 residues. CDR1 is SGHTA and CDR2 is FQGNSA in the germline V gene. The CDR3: CASSVVLGTQYF. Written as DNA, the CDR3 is TGTGCCAGCAGCGTCGTCCTGGGGACCCAGTACTTC.

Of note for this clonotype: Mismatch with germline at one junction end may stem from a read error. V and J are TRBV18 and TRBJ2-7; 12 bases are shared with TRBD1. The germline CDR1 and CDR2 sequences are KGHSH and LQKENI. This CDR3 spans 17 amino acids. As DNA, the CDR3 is TGTGCCAGCTCTCCTACTCATGGGACAGGGGGCTCCTCCGAGCAGTACTTC. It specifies CASSPTHGTGGSSEQYF.

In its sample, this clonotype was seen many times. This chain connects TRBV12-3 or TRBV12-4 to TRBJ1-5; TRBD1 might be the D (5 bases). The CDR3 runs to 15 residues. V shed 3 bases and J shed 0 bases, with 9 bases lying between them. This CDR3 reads CASSLGVYSNQPQHF. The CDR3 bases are TGTGCCAGCAGTTTGGGGGTCTATAGCAATCAGCCCCAGCATTTT.

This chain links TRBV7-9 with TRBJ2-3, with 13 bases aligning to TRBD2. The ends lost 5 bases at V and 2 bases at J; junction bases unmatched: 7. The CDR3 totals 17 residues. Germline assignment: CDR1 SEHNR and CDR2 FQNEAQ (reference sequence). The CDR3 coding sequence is TGTGCCAGCAGCACTGGACTAGCGGGAGTGCACACAGATACGCAGTATTTT. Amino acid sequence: CASSTGLAGVHTDTQYF. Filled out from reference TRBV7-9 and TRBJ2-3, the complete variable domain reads DTGVSQNPRHKITKRGQNVTFRCDPISEHNRLYWYRQTLGQGPEFLTYFQNEAQLEKSRLLSDRFSAERPKGSFSTLEIQRTEQGDSAMYLCASSTGLAGVHTDTQYFGPGTRLTVL.

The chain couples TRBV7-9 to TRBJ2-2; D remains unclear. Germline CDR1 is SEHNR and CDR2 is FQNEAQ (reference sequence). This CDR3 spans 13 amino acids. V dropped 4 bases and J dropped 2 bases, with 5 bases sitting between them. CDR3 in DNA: TGTGCCAGCAGCTCCCTCAACACCGGGGAGCTGTTTTTT. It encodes CASSSLNTGELFF.

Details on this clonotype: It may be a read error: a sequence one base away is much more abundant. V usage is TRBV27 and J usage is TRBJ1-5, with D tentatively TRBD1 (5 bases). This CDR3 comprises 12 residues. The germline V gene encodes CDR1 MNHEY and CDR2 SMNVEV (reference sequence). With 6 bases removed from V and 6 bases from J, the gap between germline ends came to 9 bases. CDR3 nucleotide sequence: TGTGCCAGCAGCGAGGGGAGTCAGCCCCAGCATTTT. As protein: CASSEGSQPQHF.

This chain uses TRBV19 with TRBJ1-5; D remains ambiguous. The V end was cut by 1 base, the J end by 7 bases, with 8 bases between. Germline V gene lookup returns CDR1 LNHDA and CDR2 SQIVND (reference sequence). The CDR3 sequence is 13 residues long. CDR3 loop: CASSIGFQQPQHF. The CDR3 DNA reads TGTGCCAGTAGTATAGGGTTTCAGCAGCCCCAGCATTTT.